This is a list of T cell receptor beta chains from one sample in a study of blood T cell repertoires in COVID-19. Assay: immunoSEQ multiplex PCR; the TCRdb copy retains only in-frame clones and omits some. This repertoire shows about 310,000 clones, approximately 89% found once; its top ten account for over 9%. The specimen was PBMCs or T cells enriched from blood (not recorded which). All receptors come from a woman in her thirties or forties who had recovered from COVID-19. CDR3s leave out the opening cysteine and the closing phenylalanine or tryptophan. The order of the fields is V gene, J gene, CDR3 length, CDR3 protein.

>TRBV19|TRBJ2-1|11
ASAGGDYNEQF
>TRBV9|TRBJ2-1|12
ASSVATREHEQF
>TRBV4-2|TRBJ2-2|12
ASSQDLDTGELF
>TRBV13|TRBJ2-7|12
ASSLRDSSYEQY
>TRBV7-9|TRBJ2-3|11
ASSYLGGDTQY
>TRBV10-3|TRBJ2-5|12
AISLAGASETQY
>TRBV7-2|TRBJ2-2|12
ASISGVNTGELF
>TRBV7-9|TRBJ1-4|13
ASSLGAGPNEKLF
>TRBV4-3|TRBJ2-1|12
ASSQDRSSYEQF
>TRBV28|TRBJ2-1|12
ASSFSDRGNEQF
>TRBV19|TRBJ1-2|13
ASSFYRDRGFMYT
>TRBV11-3|TRBJ2-5|14
ASKTRRGSGEETQY
>TRBV6-1|TRBJ1-4|15
ASSDQFTGGGNEKLF
>TRBV27|TRBJ2-1|13
ASSDRDRYYNEQF
>TRBV5-1|TRBJ2-3|14
ASSLDSSGGIDTQY
>TRBV27|TRBJ1-2|13
ASSLGVGRTWGYT
>TRBV5-4|TRBJ1-5|11
ASSLGADQPQH
>TRBV28|TRBJ1-1|12
ASSIPGSYTEAF
>TRBV11-3|TRBJ2-1|10
ASSLEVEEQF
>TRBV2|TRBJ1-5|10
ASKGGLEPQH
>TRBV19|TRBJ2-7|14
ASSIELSTGFDEQY
>TRBV6-5|TRBJ2-7|14
ASSFSTSGGPYEQY
>TRBV5-4|TRBJ2-3|14
ASSPRTSGGADTQY
>TRBV14|TRBJ2-7|14
ASSQGRLAGLYEQY
>TRBV7-3|TRBJ2-3|10
ASSSRGDTQY
>TRBV20-1|TRBJ1-2|12
SASSPGGTYGYT
>TRBV15|TRBJ1-5|12
ATSSVRLDQPQH
>TRBV6-4|TRBJ1-5|10
ASRRRNQPQH
>TRBV2|TRBJ1-1|10
ASSPSLTEAF
>TRBV28|TRBJ2-1|15
ASTGQVGGTAPGEQF
>TRBV11-3|TRBJ2-1|14
ASSFSGQGTSNEQF
>TRBV28|TRBJ1-3|13
ASSPLDGYRNTIY
>TRBV7-2|TRBJ2-7|11
ASKQGDRNEQY
>TRBV2|TRBJ2-3|13
ASSVTGFTTDTQY
>TRBV30|TRBJ1-2|11
AWKVRTTYGYT
>TRBV5-4|TRBJ2-7|10
ASSGRTGEQY
>TRBV9|TRBJ2-1|12
ASAAGRPYNEQF
>TRBV27|TRBJ1-5|14
ASSPREPFGNQPQH
>TRBV11-3|TRBJ2-1|10
ASSAEGNEQF
>TRBV30|TRBJ1-2|10
AWRGGDSGYT
>TRBV28|TRBJ2-7|11
ASSPEIPYEQY
>TRBV30|TRBJ2-4|12
AWIGGLAKNIQY
>TRBV6-4|TRBJ2-1|14
ASSLLADSSYNEQF
>TRBV25-1|TRBJ1-1|13
ASSASGHLNTEAF
>TRBV19|TRBJ2-7|13
ASSLGLAGSYEQY
>TRBV29-1|TRBJ2-7|11
SVDKTGGGEQY
>TRBV7-6|TRBJ1-3|14
ASSSNGRFSGNTIY
>TRBV5-4|TRBJ2-1|12
ASSPRDRYNEQF
>TRBV7-9|TRBJ2-5|14
ASSLPTDSLQETQY
>TRBV7-2|TRBJ2-7|14
ASSLPGDKSSYEQY
>TRBV5-4|TRBJ1-2|13
ASSLAGTGGYGYT